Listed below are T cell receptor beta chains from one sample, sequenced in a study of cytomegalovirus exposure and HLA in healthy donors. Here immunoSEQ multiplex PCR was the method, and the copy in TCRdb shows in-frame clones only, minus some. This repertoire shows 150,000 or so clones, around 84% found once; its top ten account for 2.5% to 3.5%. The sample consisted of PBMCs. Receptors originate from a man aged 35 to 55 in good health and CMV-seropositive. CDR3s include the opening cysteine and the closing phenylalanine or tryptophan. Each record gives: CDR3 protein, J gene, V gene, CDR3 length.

cdr3_aa: CASSEVGGTATQYF; j_call: TRBJ2-5; v_call: TRBV6-1; cdr3_length: 14
cdr3_aa: CASSLMRQFMDEQFF; j_call: TRBJ2-1; v_call: TRBV5-5; cdr3_length: 15
cdr3_aa: CASRTDRAHTGELFF; j_call: TRBJ2-2; v_call: TRBV6-5; cdr3_length: 15
cdr3_aa: CASSTIKKVDNEQFF; j_call: TRBJ2-1; v_call: TRBV4-1; cdr3_length: 15
cdr3_aa: CASSARRAGGNEQFF; j_call: TRBJ2-1; v_call: TRBV6-5; cdr3_length: 15
cdr3_aa: CASHGGESEQYF; j_call: TRBJ2-7; v_call: TRBV6-5; cdr3_length: 12
cdr3_aa: CASSSDGATNEKLFF; j_call: TRBJ1-4; v_call: TRBV27; cdr3_length: 15
cdr3_aa: CASSLDRGYGYTF; j_call: TRBJ1-2; v_call: TRBV28; cdr3_length: 13
cdr3_aa: CASGLSITDTQYF; j_call: TRBJ2-3; v_call: TRBV7-3; cdr3_length: 13
cdr3_aa: CASSRTPDRGVKLFF; j_call: TRBJ1-4; v_call: TRBV6-5; cdr3_length: 15
cdr3_aa: CASSLPSLNQPQHF; j_call: TRBJ1-5; v_call: TRBV28; cdr3_length: 14